What follows describes a single TCR beta chain. These data are taken from a study of blood T cell repertoires in COVID-19. Across the whole study: Both acute and convalescent COVID-19 samples were obtained from the United States, Italy and Spain.

Seattle patients were enrolled during active infection and followed longitudinally. CDR1 SGHRS and CDR2 YFSETQ come from the germline V gene. CDR3 size: 19 residues. V trimming: 0 bases; J trimming: 0 bases; junction bases outside the gene matches: 8. The protocol was immunoSEQ multiplex PCR, while the TCRdb copy is restricted to in-frame clones and leaves out a portion. The sample records 150,000 to 200,000 clones, around 81% being singletons. This chain joins TRBV5-1 and TRBJ2-3; 12 nucleotides line up with TRBD2. This clonotype was sampled from a woman older than 75 with COVID-19, enrolled during active disease. What was sequenced was peripheral blood. The CDR3: CASSLDPGLAGTSTDTQYF. DNA of the CDR3: TGCGCCAGCAGCTTGGATCCGGGACTAGCGGGCACTAGCACAGATACGCAGTATTTT.